Listed below are T cell receptor beta chains from one sample, sequenced in a study of blood T cell repertoires in COVID-19. Repertoires were generated with immunoSEQ multiplex PCR, while TCRdb's copy carries only in-frame clones and drops some. The profile shows some 260,000 clones, about 85% of them singletons. The sample comprised PBMCs or T cells enriched from blood (not recorded which). Every receptor here comes from a woman in her thirties with acute COVID-19. Each CDR3 is given with its conserved first and last residue. A D gene is named only where the DNA matches it firmly. Not every row has a clone size; where given, it reads once, few, many or a size class.

j_call v_call clone_size d_call cdr3_nt cdr3_aa
TRBJ2-7 TRBV11-2 NA NA TGTGCCAGCAGCTTAGGAGGTACGGGCTACGAGCAGTACTTC CASSLGGTGYEQYF
TRBJ2-3 TRBV28 NA TRBD2 TGTGCCAGCAGCTTCGGGTCGGCTAGCGGGGAGCGCACAGATACGCAGTATTTT CASSFGSASGERTDTQYF
TRBJ1-1 TRBV18 NA NA TGTGCCAGCTCACCATCCCCAGGGACTGGGGAGACTGAAGCTTTCTTT CASSPSPGTGETEAFF
TRBJ1-6 TRBV5-1 NA TRBD1 TGCGCCAGCAGCTTCTCCGTCGGGACAGGGCCGTCTGAAAACCTCCACTTT CASSFSVGTGPSENLHF
TRBJ2-7 TRBV7-2 NA NA TGTGCCAGCAGCTTTGGAGGGACCACCTACGAGCAGTACTTC CASSFGGTTYEQYF
TRBJ2-5 TRBV6-1 few NA TGTGCCAGCAGTGAAGCTTCAGACATCCATCCTCACTTC CASSEASDIHPHF
TRBJ2-4 TRBV10-2 NA TRBD2 TGCGCCAGCAGCTCGACTAGCGGGGGGGCGGGAGCCAAAAACATTCAGTACTTC CASSSTSGGAGAKNIQYF
TRBJ2-2 TRBV9 NA TRBD2 TGTGCCAGCAGCGTAGAGGCTAGCGGGCTTAACACCGGGGAGCTGTTTTTT CASSVEASGLNTGELFF
TRBJ2-5 TRBV5-1 NA NA TGCGCCAGCAGCTTTGGGGGCTCTGAGACCCAGTACTTC CASSFGGSETQYF
TRBJ1-6 TRBV7-9 NA NA TGTGCCAGCAGCTTTGAGGGTATCTCACCCCTCCACTTT CASSFEGISPLHF
TRBJ2-3 TRBV4-1 NA TRBD1 TGCGCCAGCAGCCAAGAATCCCTGCGGGACAGGGGGTATTTT CASSQESLRDRGYF
TRBJ2-1 TRBV2 NA NA TGTGCCAGCAGTGAGACTAGTAGTTTGGTGAACAATGAGCAGTTCTTC CASSETSSLVNNEQFF
TRBJ1-5 TRBV6-1 NA NA TGTGCCAGCAGTGAAGCGGCGGCAGCGGAATATAGCAATCAGCCCCAGCATTTT CASSEAAAAEYSNQPQHF
TRBJ2-5 TRBV11-2 NA TRBD2 TGTGCCAGCAGCTCTGTAGCGGGACAAATAGAGACCCAGTACTTC CASSSVAGQIETQYF
TRBJ1-1 TRBV20-1 NA NA TGCAGTGCTGGAGATCGCACTGAAGCTTTCTTT CSAGDRTEAFF
TRBJ1-2 TRBV5-1 NA TRBD1 TGCGCCAGCAGCTTGGACGGGGCAGGGGGGTATACCTTC CASSLDGAGGYTF
TRBJ2-1 TRBV7-3 NA NA TGTGCCAGCAGCTACGGGAATGAGCAGTTCTTC CASSYGNEQFF
TRBJ2-7 TRBV18 NA NA TGTGCCAGCTCACCATATGAGAGGCAGGGCTCCTACGAGCAGTACTTC CASSPYERQGSYEQYF
TRBJ1-5 TRBV30 NA NA TGTGCCTGGAGTGCCGGGGAAGATCAGCCCCAGCATTTT CAWSAGEDQPQHF
TRBJ1-3 TRBV5-6 NA NA TGTGCCAGCAGCTTGGATGCGGGGAGTGCTGGAAACACCATATATTTT CASSLDAGSAGNTIYF
TRBJ2-5 TRBV4-1 NA TRBD2 TGCGCCAGCAGCCAGGGGCTCGGGGGGGCCCGGGAGACCCAGTACTTC CASSQGLGGARETQYF
TRBJ2-5 TRBV7-9 NA NA TGTGCCAGCAGCTTAGAACGGGAGACCCAGTACTTC CASSLERETQYF
TRBJ1-6 TRBV28 NA TRBD1 TGTGCCAGCAGTATGACAGGGGGATCACCCCTCCACTTT CASSMTGGSPLHF
TRBJ1-2 TRBV7-2 NA NA TGTGCCAGCAGCCTCGACGGCGGCTATGGCTACACCTTC CASSLDGGYGYTF
TRBJ1-4 TRBV28 NA TRBD1 TGTGCCAGCAGTGGGGGACAGGCATGGGAAAAACTGTTTTTT CASSGGQAWEKLFF
TRBJ2-4 TRBV28 once NA TGTGCCAGCAGGGGGGGTAACAAAAACATTCAGTACTTC CASRGGNKNIQYF
TRBJ2-2 TRBV24-1 many NA TGTGCCACCAGTGATTCGGACAAAATTGGGGAGCTGTTTTTT CATSDSDKIGELFF
TRBJ2-3 TRBV6-5 NA TRBD2 TGTGCCAGCAGTTACTCTGGAGCGGGAGGCACAGATACGCAGTATTTT CASSYSGAGGTDTQYF
TRBJ2-1 TRBV5-4 NA TRBD2 TGTGCCAGCAGCTTGACTAGCGGGGGGGCCAATGAGCAGTTCTTC CASSLTSGGANEQFF
TRBJ1-6 TRBV21-1 NA NA TGTGCCAGCAGCAAAGCGGGACAGGGTGGTAATTCACCCCTCCACTTT CASSKAGQGGNSPLHF
TRBJ1-2 TRBV5-4 NA NA TGTGCCAGCAGCCGGACCGGGGAAGTACTTGGCTACACCTTC CASSRTGEVLGYTF
TRBJ2-1 TRBV7-2 NA NA TGTGCCAGCAGCCCCCTCAGGGTTGGAAATGAGCAGTTCTTC CASSPLRVGNEQFF
TRBJ2-7 TRBV28 NA NA TGTGCCAGCAGTTTTTCCCGGACAAACCTGACCCCCTACGAGCAGTACTTC CASSFSRTNLTPYEQYF
TRBJ2-2 TRBV5-1 NA TRBD1 TGCGCCAGCAGCCCGGACAGGGGCCTAACCGGGGAGCTGTTTTTT CASSPDRGLTGELFF
TRBJ1-5 TRBV21-1 NA NA TGTGCCAGCAGCCCCGGGTGGCCCCAGCATTTT CASSPGWPQHF
TRBJ2-7 TRBV7-8 once TRBD1 TGTGCCAGCAGCATCAGGGGGCCCTACGAGCAGTACTTC CASSIRGPYEQYF
TRBJ1-1 TRBV11-2 NA NA TGTGCCAGCAGCTTAGGCGTGGGGCAGCAAAGGGCTTTCTTT CASSLGVGQQRAFF
TRBJ2-7 TRBV21-1 NA NA TGTGCCAGCAGCAAAGCCGGGGGGCGTCCCCCTTTCTGGAAGGAGCAGTACTTC CASSKAGGRPPFWKEQYF
TRBJ2-7 TRBV6-5 NA NA TGTGCCAGCATTTCAGGCCTAGCGAACGAGCAGTACTTC CASISGLANEQYF
TRBJ2-7 TRBV2 NA NA TGTGCCAGCAGAGAAACAGGGTTGGTGGGGGAGCAGTACTTC CASRETGLVGEQYF
TRBJ2-3 TRBV28 NA TRBD2 TGTGCCAGCAGTTTCGTGGGGATAGCGGGAGGGGTAGCGGATACGCAGTATTTT CASSFVGIAGGVADTQYF
TRBJ1-5 TRBV19 NA NA TGTGCCAGTAGTATAGCCCACTTGGGGGCAAGCCCGACGCGGCCCCAGCATTTT CASSIAHLGASPTRPQHF
TRBJ2-3 TRBV5-1 NA TRBD2 TGCGCCAGCAGCTTCCGACTAGCGGGGGGCACAGATACGCAGTATTTT CASSFRLAGGTDTQYF
TRBJ1-2 TRBV15 NA NA TGTGCCACCAGCATACTCGACGGGGAAGTCACCTTC CATSILDGEVTF